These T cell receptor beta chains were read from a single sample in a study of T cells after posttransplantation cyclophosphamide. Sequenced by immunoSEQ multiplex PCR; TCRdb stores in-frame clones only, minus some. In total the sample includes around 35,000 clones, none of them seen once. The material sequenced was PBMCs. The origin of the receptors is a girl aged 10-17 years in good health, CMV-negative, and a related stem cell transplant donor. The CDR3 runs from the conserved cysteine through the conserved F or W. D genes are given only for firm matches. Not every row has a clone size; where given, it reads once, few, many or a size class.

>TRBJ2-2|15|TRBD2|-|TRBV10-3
CAISDSGANTGELFF
TGTGCCATCAGTGACAGCGGGGCGAACACCGGGGAGCTGTTTTTT
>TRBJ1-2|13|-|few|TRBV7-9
CASSAPGMTGYTF
TGTGCCAGCAGCGCCCCGGGGATGACGGGCTACACCTTC
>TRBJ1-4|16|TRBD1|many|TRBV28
CASSSDTGAINEKLFF
TGTGCCAGCAGTTCCGACACAGGGGCCATTAATGAAAAACTGTTTTTT
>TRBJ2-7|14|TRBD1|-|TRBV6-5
CASSYGDRSYEQYF
TGTGCCAGCAGTTACGGGGACAGATCCTACGAGCAGTACTTC
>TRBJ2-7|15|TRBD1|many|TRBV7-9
CASSFSDRDSYEQYF
TGTGCCAGCAGCTTTTCGGACAGGGACTCCTACGAGCAGTACTTC
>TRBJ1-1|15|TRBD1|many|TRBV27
CASKPKTGWGTEAFF
TGTGCCAGTAAGCCTAAGACAGGGTGGGGCACTGAAGCTTTCTTT
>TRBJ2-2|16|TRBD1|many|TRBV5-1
CASSWTGGVGTGELFF
TGCGCCAGCAGCTGGACAGGGGGGGTCGGCACCGGGGAGCTGTTTTTT
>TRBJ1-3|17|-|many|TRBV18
CASSRGDKPNSGNTIYF
TGTGCCAGCTCACGGGGGGATAAGCCCAACTCTGGAAACACCATATATTTT
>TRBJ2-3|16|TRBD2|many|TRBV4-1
CASSQDQRGGTDTQYF
TGCGCCAGCAGCCAAGATCAGCGGGGGGGCACAGATACGCAGTATTTT
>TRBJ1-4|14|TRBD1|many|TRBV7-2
CASSSDRGSEKLFF
TGTGCCAGCAGCTCCGACAGGGGGTCCGAAAAACTGTTTTTT
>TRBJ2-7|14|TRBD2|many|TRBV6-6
CASSYGSGSYEQYF
TGTGCCAGCAGTTACGGGAGCGGGAGTTACGAGCAGTACTTC
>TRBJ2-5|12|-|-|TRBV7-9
CASTREWGEQYF
TGTGCCAGCACTCGAGAGTGGGGAGAGCAGTACTTC
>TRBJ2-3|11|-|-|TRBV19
CASSRGSTQYF
TGTGCCAGTAGTAGAGGTAGTACGCAGTATTTT
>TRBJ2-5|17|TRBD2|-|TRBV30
CAWSAESGSPLQETQYF
TGTGCCTGGAGCGCAGAGAGCGGGAGCCCCTTACAAGAGACCCAGTACTTC
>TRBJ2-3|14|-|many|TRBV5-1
CASSLDFSTDTQYF
TGCGCCAGCAGCTTGGACTTTAGCACAGATACGCAGTATTTT
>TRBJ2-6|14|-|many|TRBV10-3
CAIRDSSGANVLTF
TGTGCCATCAGGGACAGCTCTGGGGCCAACGTCCTGACTTTC
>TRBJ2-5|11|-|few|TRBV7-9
CASSPLETQYF
TGTGCCAGCAGCCCTCTCGAGACCCAGTACTTC
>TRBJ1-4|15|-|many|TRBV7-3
CASSLTAGAGSKLFF
TGTGCCAGCAGCTTAACTGCCGGGGCGGGGTCTAAACTGTTTTTT
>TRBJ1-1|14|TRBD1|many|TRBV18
CASSLGQGNTEAFF
TGTGCCAGCTCACTCGGACAGGGGAACACTGAAGCTTTCTTT
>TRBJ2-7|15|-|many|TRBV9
CASSVALGGSYEQYF
TGTGCCAGCAGCGTAGCATTGGGGGGCTCCTACGAGCAGTACTTC
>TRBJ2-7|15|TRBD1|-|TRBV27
CASSSRDRGPYEQYF
TGTGCCAGCAGTTCCCGGGACAGGGGGCCCTACGAGCAGTACTTC
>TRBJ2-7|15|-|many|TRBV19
CASSPHREGPYEQYF
TGTGCCAGTAGTCCCCACAGGGAAGGACCCTACGAGCAGTACTTC